Listed below are T cell receptor beta chains from one sample, sequenced in a study of a mutant IDH1 vaccine in newly diagnosed glioma. Using immunoSEQ multiplex PCR, the repertoire was profiled, and TCRdb retains in-frame clones only, with some absent. This table holds roughly 22,000 clones, about four fifths found once. These receptors are not linked to any known antigen. The material sequenced was PBMCs, taken from a glioma patient whose treatment included an IDH1 peptide vaccine. The receptors stem from a man between 35 and 55 years old with glioma. Some clones in this sample may be carry-over from other donors' samples. Each CDR3 is given with its conserved first and last residue. Each record gives: D gene, clone size, J gene, V gene, CDR3 DNA, CDR3 protein. D genes are given only for firm matches. Size is omitted from some rows. Given values are once, few, many or a class for expanded clones.

D gene: NA
clone size: NA
J gene: TRBJ1-1
V gene: TRBV5-1
CDR3 DNA: TGCGCCAGCAGCCTTGTTGTGGGGGGGGGTTTGGGCACTGAAGCTTTCTTT
CDR3 protein: CASSLVVGGGLGTEAFF

D gene: NA
clone size: NA
J gene: TRBJ2-1
V gene: TRBV10-1
CDR3 DNA: TGCGCCAGCAGTGAGTCGGGCGGAGGATACAATGAGCAGTTCTTC
CDR3 protein: CASSESGGGYNEQFF

D gene: NA
clone size: NA
J gene: TRBJ1-1
V gene: TRBV30
CDR3 DNA: TGTGCCTGGAGTGACCGGGAGGGGAATACATTT
CDR3 protein: CAWSDREGNTF

D gene: NA
clone size: few
J gene: TRBJ1-4
V gene: TRBV30
CDR3 DNA: TGTGCCTGGTCACATGGTGAAAAACTGTTTTTT
CDR3 protein: CAWSHGEKLFF

D gene: NA
clone size: few
J gene: TRBJ1-5
V gene: TRBV7-9
CDR3 DNA: TGTGCCAGCAGCTACGGACAGAGTGATCAGCCCCAGCATTTT
CDR3 protein: CASSYGQSDQPQHF

D gene: TRBD1
clone size: NA
J gene: TRBJ1-2
V gene: TRBV5-4
CDR3 DNA: TGTGCCAGCAGCTTACCCTCGGGACAGGGTAACTATGGCTACACCTTC
CDR3 protein: CASSLPSGQGNYGYTF

D gene: NA
clone size: NA
J gene: TRBJ1-5
V gene: TRBV6-1
CDR3 DNA: TGTGCCAGCAGTGACCGATCAAGCAATCAGCCCCAGCATTTT
CDR3 protein: CASSDRSSNQPQHF

D gene: NA
clone size: NA
J gene: TRBJ2-7
V gene: TRBV7-8
CDR3 DNA: TGTGCCAGCACCTCAGGTTACGAGCAGTACTTC
CDR3 protein: CASTSGYEQYF

D gene: TRBD2
clone size: NA
J gene: TRBJ2-1
V gene: TRBV5-4
CDR3 DNA: TGTGCCAGCAGCTTGGGAAGGACTAGCGGGGTATACAATGAGCAGTTCTTC
CDR3 protein: CASSLGRTSGVYNEQFF

D gene: NA
clone size: NA
J gene: TRBJ2-4
V gene: TRBV10-2
CDR3 DNA: TGCGCCAGCAGTGAGGCAGGGCCAGCCAAAAACATTCAGTACTTC
CDR3 protein: CASSEAGPAKNIQYF

D gene: TRBD1
clone size: NA
J gene: TRBJ1-2
V gene: TRBV5-1
CDR3 DNA: TGCGCCAGCAGCTTGGAGGCCCATAGACAGGGCCCAGACTATGGCTACACCTTC
CDR3 protein: CASSLEAHRQGPDYGYTF

D gene: NA
clone size: NA
J gene: TRBJ1-1
V gene: TRBV29-1
CDR3 DNA: TGCAGCGCAAACCAGGGCGACACTGAAGCTTTCTTT
CDR3 protein: CSANQGDTEAFF

D gene: NA
clone size: NA
J gene: TRBJ1-2
V gene: TRBV5-5
CDR3 DNA: TGTGCCAGCAGTTTTAGAACCGGGACGCCGGATGGCTACACCTTC
CDR3 protein: CASSFRTGTPDGYTF

D gene: NA
clone size: NA
J gene: TRBJ1-5
V gene: TRBV4-2
CDR3 DNA: TGTGCCAGCAGCCAAGATATAGGACAGCCCCAGCATTTT
CDR3 protein: CASSQDIGQPQHF

D gene: NA
clone size: few
J gene: TRBJ1-4
V gene: TRBV19
CDR3 DNA: TGTGCCAGTAGTACGGGCCAGACCCCTAATGAAAAACTGTTTTTT
CDR3 protein: CASSTGQTPNEKLFF

D gene: NA
clone size: once
J gene: TRBJ2-3
V gene: TRBV6-4
CDR3 DNA: TGTGCCAGCAGTGACCGGTGGATATCTAGCACAGATACGCAGTATTTT
CDR3 protein: CASSDRWISSTDTQYF

D gene: TRBD1
clone size: NA
J gene: TRBJ1-1
V gene: TRBV4-1
CDR3 DNA: TGCGCCAGCAGCCCGACAGGGTACACTGAAGCTTTCTTT
CDR3 protein: CASSPTGYTEAFF

D gene: NA
clone size: NA
J gene: TRBJ2-1
V gene: TRBV18
CDR3 DNA: TGTGCCAGCTCCCCCGGGGGCGTCTACAATGAGCAGTTCTTC
CDR3 protein: CASSPGGVYNEQFF

D gene: TRBD1
clone size: NA
J gene: TRBJ1-3
V gene: TRBV6-1
CDR3 DNA: TGTGCCAGCAGTGGGGGACAGTCCCGCTCTGGAAACACCATATATTTT
CDR3 protein: CASSGGQSRSGNTIYF

D gene: NA
clone size: NA
J gene: TRBJ2-7
V gene: TRBV5-1
CDR3 DNA: TGCGCCAGCAGCCTTAGGCCAGAATCGGACGAGCAGTACTTC
CDR3 protein: CASSLRPESDEQYF

D gene: NA
clone size: few
J gene: TRBJ1-1
V gene: TRBV19
CDR3 DNA: TGTGCCAGTAGTATCCCCCGGAGGAACACTGAAGCTTTCTTT
CDR3 protein: CASSIPRRNTEAFF

D gene: TRBD1
clone size: NA
J gene: TRBJ2-1
V gene: TRBV19
CDR3 DNA: TGTGCCAGTACCACCGGGACAGGGGGCAGTGAGCAGTTCTTC
CDR3 protein: CASTTGTGGSEQFF

D gene: TRBD2
clone size: NA
J gene: TRBJ2-1
V gene: TRBV5-1
CDR3 DNA: TGCGCCAGCAGCTTGGGTACTAGCGGGGGTAGCTCCTACAATGAGCAGTTCTTC
CDR3 protein: CASSLGTSGGSSYNEQFF

D gene: TRBD2
clone size: once
J gene: TRBJ2-3
V gene: TRBV4-1
CDR3 DNA: TGCGCCAGCAGCCCCCCACTAGCGGGGGGGCAAACCGCCGATTTT
CDR3 protein: CASSPPLAGGQTADF

D gene: NA
clone size: NA
J gene: TRBJ1-1
V gene: TRBV19
CDR3 DNA: TGTGCCAGTAGTACAAGGGAGATCACTGAAGCTTTCTTT
CDR3 protein: CASSTREITEAFF

D gene: NA
clone size: NA
J gene: TRBJ1-2
V gene: TRBV5-5
CDR3 DNA: TGTGCCAGCAGCCACCTTGGGGAGGACTATGGCTACACCTTC
CDR3 protein: CASSHLGEDYGYTF

D gene: NA
clone size: few
J gene: TRBJ1-5
V gene: TRBV10-3
CDR3 DNA: TGTGCCATCAGCCCCATTGGACGGAGTCAGCCCCAGCATTTT
CDR3 protein: CAISPIGRSQPQHF

D gene: NA
clone size: NA
J gene: TRBJ2-6
V gene: TRBV6-5
CDR3 DNA: TGTGCCAGGGACAAGGCGGAAGGGGCCAACGTCCTGACTTTC
CDR3 protein: CARDKAEGANVLTF

D gene: TRBD1
clone size: NA
J gene: TRBJ2-7
V gene: TRBV29-1
CDR3 DNA: TGCAGCGTTGAAGTCCCCGGGACAGGGGGCTACGAGCAGTACTTC
CDR3 protein: CSVEVPGTGGYEQYF

D gene: NA
clone size: NA
J gene: TRBJ2-2
V gene: TRBV6-1
CDR3 DNA: TGTGCCAGCAGTGACAGGGATGGATCCGGGGAGCTGTTTTTT
CDR3 protein: CASSDRDGSGELFF

D gene: NA
clone size: medium-sized
J gene: TRBJ1-5
V gene: TRBV27
CDR3 DNA: TGTGCCAGCAGTCCATCTGACAGGACATATAGCAATCAGCCCCAGCATTTT
CDR3 protein: CASSPSDRTYSNQPQHF

D gene: NA
clone size: few
J gene: TRBJ1-1
V gene: TRBV30
CDR3 DNA: TGTGCCTGGAGTCGAATCAGGACAGAAGCTTTCTTT
CDR3 protein: CAWSRIRTEAFF

D gene: NA
clone size: once
J gene: TRBJ1-1
V gene: TRBV12-2
CDR3 DNA: TGTGCAAGTCGCTTACAAAACACTGAAGCTTTCTTT
CDR3 protein: CASRLQNTEAFF

D gene: NA
clone size: NA
J gene: TRBJ1-6
V gene: TRBV2
CDR3 DNA: TGTGCCAGCGGAAAAAGGCCGACGGGGGATAATTCACCCCTCCACTTT
CDR3 protein: CASGKRPTGDNSPLHF

D gene: NA
clone size: NA
J gene: TRBJ1-1
V gene: TRBV5-4
CDR3 DNA: TGTGCCAGCAGCATCAGGACGGGTAACACTGAAGCTTTCTTT
CDR3 protein: CASSIRTGNTEAFF

D gene: TRBD1
clone size: NA
J gene: TRBJ1-1
V gene: TRBV6-5
CDR3 DNA: TGTGCCAGCAGAACACAGGGTACTATGAACAGGGGCGCTTTCTTT
CDR3 protein: CASRTQGTMNRGAFF

D gene: NA
clone size: NA
J gene: TRBJ2-2
V gene: TRBV6-1
CDR3 DNA: TGTGCCAGCAGTGAAAGGGCCACCGGGGAGCTGTTTTTT
CDR3 protein: CASSERATGELFF

D gene: NA
clone size: NA
J gene: TRBJ2-3
V gene: TRBV6-6
CDR3 DNA: TGTGCCAGCAGTTCTTACGCAGATACGCAGTATTTT
CDR3 protein: CASSSYADTQYF

D gene: TRBD2
clone size: NA
J gene: TRBJ2-3
V gene: TRBV5-1
CDR3 DNA: TGCGCCAGCAGCTTGGAAAAGTCGGGGGGGGCAGATACGCAGTATTTT
CDR3 protein: CASSLEKSGGADTQYF

D gene: NA
clone size: NA
J gene: TRBJ2-3
V gene: TRBV5-1
CDR3 DNA: TGCGCCAGCAGCCGAAGGTCCACAGATACGCAGTATTTT
CDR3 protein: CASSRRSTDTQYF

D gene: TRBD1
clone size: NA
J gene: TRBJ1-2
V gene: TRBV30
CDR3 DNA: TGTGCCTGGAGCCTGCAGGGGGCTGCTAACTATGGCTACACCTTC
CDR3 protein: CAWSLQGAANYGYTF

D gene: NA
clone size: NA
J gene: TRBJ1-2
V gene: TRBV30
CDR3 DNA: TGTGCCTGGAGTTTTCGCTGGGACACCTCGGCACAAAGGGGCTACACCTTC
CDR3 protein: CAWSFRWDTSAQRGYTF

D gene: NA
clone size: NA
J gene: TRBJ1-4
V gene: TRBV10-2
CDR3 DNA: TGCGCCAGCAGTGAGACAGGGACCCATGAAAAACTGTTTTTT
CDR3 protein: CASSETGTHEKLFF

D gene: TRBD2
clone size: once
J gene: TRBJ2-3
V gene: TRBV2
CDR3 DNA: TGTGCCAGCAGGACGGGGACTAGCGGGGGGAGGGATACGCAGTATTTT
CDR3 protein: CASRTGTSGGRDTQYF

D gene: NA
clone size: NA
J gene: TRBJ1-1
V gene: TRBV7-9
CDR3 DNA: TGTGCCAGCAGCCTCAGGACGGGCACTGAAGCTTTCTTT
CDR3 protein: CASSLRTGTEAFF

D gene: NA
clone size: few
J gene: TRBJ2-7
V gene: TRBV5-4
CDR3 DNA: TGTGCCAGCAGCTTTGGACAGAGGACCTACGAGCAGTACTTC
CDR3 protein: CASSFGQRTYEQYF

D gene: TRBD1
clone size: NA
J gene: TRBJ2-5
V gene: TRBV2
CDR3 DNA: TGTGCCAGCGTGTGGCAGGGGGAAGAGACCCAGTACTTC
CDR3 protein: CASVWQGEETQYF

D gene: TRBD1
clone size: NA
J gene: TRBJ2-7
V gene: TRBV9
CDR3 DNA: TGTGCCAGCAGCGTAACGGGACAGAGCACCTACGAGCAGTACTTC
CDR3 protein: CASSVTGQSTYEQYF

D gene: NA
clone size: NA
J gene: TRBJ1-4
V gene: TRBV30
CDR3 DNA: TGTGCCTGGACCACGGGGAGTAATGAAAAACTGTTTTTT
CDR3 protein: CAWTTGSNEKLFF

D gene: TRBD1
clone size: NA
J gene: TRBJ2-7
V gene: TRBV19
CDR3 DNA: TGTGCCAGTAGTGCATTCACAGGGGGAGGTACCTACGAGCAGTACTTC
CDR3 protein: CASSAFTGGGTYEQYF

D gene: NA
clone size: NA
J gene: TRBJ1-3
V gene: TRBV7-6
CDR3 DNA: TGTGCCAGCAGCTTAACGGAGTCTGGAAACACCATATATTTT
CDR3 protein: CASSLTESGNTIYF

D gene: NA
clone size: NA
J gene: TRBJ2-7
V gene: TRBV4-2
CDR3 DNA: TGTGCCAGCAGCCGTAGGCGGGGCTCAGAAGAGCAGTACTTC
CDR3 protein: CASSRRRGSEEQYF